The text below deals with one T cell receptor beta chain. Its antigen is currently not known. No much larger clone is present one base from it, and per-base qualities are unavailable. The time point label for this specimen denotes: after dendritic cell vaccination, including at tumor progression/relapse. Patients were selected for having adequate residual fresh-frozen tumor tissue and more than two years of available survival data. An isocitrate dehydrogenase mutation was not carried by any of the glioblastoma patients, although molecular status was otherwise variable. PBMC were collected before vaccination, two weeks after the third vaccination, and at tumor progression when it occurred. The Qiagen DNeasy Blood extraction Kit was used for extraction of genomic DNA. The data were taken from a study of glioma-infiltrating T cells after dendritic cell vaccination (TCRdb year 2016). With respect to the entire study: The cohort comprised around 15 glioblastoma patients from Phase I and II dendritic cell vaccination trials, 9 newly diagnosed and 6 with recurrent disease. TCR sequencing metrics, including TIL content and tumor-blood repertoire overlap, were correlated with survival after dendritic cell vaccination. Patients received three intradermal dendritic cell vaccine injections at biweekly intervals in the arm below the axilla. Autologous tumor lysate-pulsed dendritic cell vaccination was administered to the patients between the early 2000s and the early 2010s. Tumor-infiltrating lymphocyte content was quantified and tumor and blood repertoires were compared in dendritic cell-vaccinated glioblastoma patients by deep sequencing of TCR beta CDR3 regions. The vaccine consisted of monocyte-derived dendritic cells cultured less than 9 days with IL-4 and GM-CSF, then pulsed overnight with autologous tumor lysate. The full study reports these points: The cohort was small and heterogeneous, only a few patients had full blood and tumor sets, and even fewer had initial-recurrent tumor pairs. Higher estimated pretreatment TIL content predicted longer time to progression and overall survival after dendritic cell vaccination. The TCR overlap response model with three groups was called speculative and said to need prospective validation. TCR clonality showed no direct relationship with survival, which suggests that a diverse polyclonal response may be important.

TCRB CDR3 regions were amplified from roughly 1.8 ug genomic DNA, or all available DNA if less, using the immunoSEQ assay. The multiplex PCR employed 60 forward primers targeting TCR V beta segments and 13 reverse primers targeting J beta segments. To estimate reads per starting template, synthetic control templates were spiked into each sample at limiting dilution. The Illumina HiSeq System generated sequencing reads of 87 bp. In the source study's methods: To remove PCR and sequencing errors, closely related sequences were merged with a nearest neighbor algorithm. TCR overlap was measured as the percentage of unique tumor TCR beta sequences also present in the same patient's peripheral blood. This immuneACCESS table, as held by TCRdb, lists in-frame sequences with V and J called but not all clones. Of the missing ones, under half trace to an unresolved V gene in checked studies; the others have no known cause. The V and J calls and the clone size are those of that table, but D and trimming were determined from the DNA. A total of roughly 100,000 clones appear in this sample, roughly 90% of them only once. The leading ten clones occupy approximately 2.7% of the sample.

The germline V gene (reference sequence) yields LNHDA for CDR1 and SQIVND for CDR2. The V end gives up 6 bases and the J end 6 bases, leaving 10 bases in the junction not matched to a gene. The CDR3 holds 15 amino acids from the cysteine to the phenylalanine. Only CDR3 DNA is held: 45 bases, read in frame from base 1. This specimen consisted of blood, obtained after dendritic cell vaccination. Recombination linked TRBV19 to TRBJ1-3; 8 middle bases align to TRBD1. The clonotype was recovered from a human donor with glioblastoma. The CDR3 in this case is CASRWTGTLENTIYF. The nucleotides read TGTGCCAGTAGGTGGACAGGGACTCTGGAAAACACCATATATTTT.